Presented here are 25 T cell receptor beta chains from one specimen sequenced in a study of blood T cells in healthy people across ages. A second PCR of roughly 6 to 12 cycles used a sample-barcoded 5' primer and a J-beta primer mix. From the 5' RACE reads, TCRdb called clonotypes with MiXCR, one entry per CDR3 protein. The repertoire has about 970,000 distinct CDR3 sequences, about 51% of them found once; the top ten carry around 21%. The source material was blood. Every receptor here comes from a woman in her sixties or seventies in good health.

The chain links TRBV5-1 to TRBJ2-1; TRBD2 aligns across 7 bases. Germline loops: CDR1 SGHRS, CDR2 YFSETQ. V lost 0 bases and J lost 9; bases outside the gene matches: 6. This CDR3 has 14 amino acids. CDR3 sequence reads: CASSLEGRASEQFF. CDR3 DNA: TGCGCCAGCAGCTTGGAGGGGAGGGCCAGTGAGCAGTTCTTC.

This clonotype was observed once. The V gene is TRBV20-1, the J gene TRBJ2-5; no clear D gene. Judging by the DNA end, TRBJ2-4 fits better; the J call may be wrong. From germline, CDR1 is DFQATT and CDR2 SNEGSKA (reference sequence). The CDR3 is 17 residues long. CDR3 residues: CSARDTGRRKAKNIQYF. The CDR3, as DNA: TGCAGTGCTAGAGATACGGGCAGAAGGAAAGCCAAAAACATTCAGTACTTC.

The J gene is TRBJ1-2, the V gene TRBV7-2, with D tentatively TRBD1 (5 bases). Trimming cost V 5 bases and J 6 bases, with 13 bases left between them. The CDR3 runs 13 residues. CDR1 is SGHTA and CDR2 is FQGNSA in the germline V gene. CDR3 in amino acids: CASSRYGGDGYTF. CDR3 coding DNA: TGTGCCAGCAGCCGTTACGGGGGGGATGGCTACACCTTC.

This clonotype was counted only a few times. The J gene is TRBJ2-7, the V gene TRBV13; weak D call: TRBD1 (5 bases). CDR3 length equals 13 residues. The V end was cut by 4 bases, the J end by 7 bases, with 14 bases between. Germline V lookup: CDR1 PRHDT, CDR2 FYEKMQ (reference sequence). The CDR3 protein is CASSSRIRGEQYF. The CDR3 region has the DNA TGTGCCAGCAGCTCCCGTATTAGGGGTGAGCAGTACTTC.

The rearrangement links TRBV20-1 to TRBJ2-1; D is perhaps TRBD1 or TRBD2 (5 bases each). V shed 3 bases and J shed 4 bases, with 13 bases lying between them. The CDR3 runs 14 residues. The germline CDR1 and CDR2 sequences are DFQATT and SNEGSKA (reference sequence). In DNA, the CDR3 is TGCAGTGCTAGTTTCCGGGGACGGTACAATGAGCAGTTCTTC. Its translation: CSASFRGRYNEQFF.

This chain uses TRBV4-3 with TRBJ2-7; tentatively, D is TRBD1 or TRBD2 (6 bases each). TRBJ2-1 explains the end of the DNA better; the J call may be wrong. The germline gives CDR1 LGHNA, CDR2 YSLEER. The CDR3 extends over 16 amino acids. CDR3 nucleotide sequence: TGCGCCAGCAGCCAAGCCCGGGGGCTACCGGGAAGTGAGCAGTTCTTC. Amino acids: CASSQARGLPGSEQFF.

There are a few counts of this clonotype. The rearrangement uses TRBV5-4 and TRBJ1-1; a weak D match, TRBD1 (6 bases). V was shortened by 1 base and J by 4 bases, with 11 bases between the two germline ends. The CDR3 length is 14 residues. Germline assignment: CDR1 SGHNT and CDR2 YYREEE (reference sequence). The CDR3 DNA sequence: TGTGCCAGCAGCTTGATTAGGGGGAGCACTGAAGCTTTCTTT. Encoded protein: CASSLIRGSTEAFF.

The chain is built from TRBV20-1 and TRBJ2-3; TRBD2 agrees at 9 bases. Germline assignment: CDR1 DFQATT and CDR2 SNEGSKA (reference sequence). After removal of 0 bases from V and 0 bases from J, the junction contained 7 bases not matched to a gene. The CDR3 sequence is 17 residues long. Written as DNA, the CDR3 is TGCAGTGCTAGAGATATAGCGGGGGTACCTAGCACAGATACGCAGTATTTT. As protein: CSARDIAGVPSTDTQYF.

This clonotype was observed a handful of times. The chain links TRBV29-1 to TRBJ2-3, with D unclear. V was clipped by 6 bases and J by 1 base, with 11 bases between them. Germline V CDR1 and CDR2: SQVTM, ANQGSEA. The CDR3 is 13 residues long. The CDR3 protein is CSVRKGGTDTQYF. The CDR3 DNA reads TGCAGCGTGAGGAAGGGCGGCACAGATACGCAGTATTTT.

V is TRBV2 and J is TRBJ2-1; 7 nucleotides align to TRBD1. CDR3 size: 14 residues. J lost 1 base, V lost 7 bases, and 4 bases had no gene match. Germline V gene sequence: CDR1 SNHLY, CDR2 FYNNEI. The CDR3 is CASKTGVSYNEQFF. In nucleotides, the CDR3 is TGTGCCAGCAAAACAGGGGTTTCCTACAATGAGCAGTTCTTC.

The chain is built from TRBV5-6 and TRBJ2-3, with no clear D. Germline CDR1 and CDR2: SGHDT and YYEEEE. Trimming left V 0 bases short and J 1 base short, with 12 bases between. The CDR3 runs to 16 residues. The CDR3 nucleotides read TGTGCCAGCAGCTTGGACATCTCCGGCCGCACAGATACGCAGTATTTT. Encoded protein: CASSLDISGRTDTQYF.

The chain uses TRBV6-5 and TRBJ2-5; 8 bases fit TRBD1. With V trimmed by 0 bases and J by 7 bases, 7 bases remained unmatched. CDR3 length equals 15 residues. CDR1 and CDR2 (germline): MNHEY, SVGAGI. The CDR3 nucleotides are TGTGCCAGCAGTTACTCGGGACAGGCCCTTACGACCCAGTACTTC. It translates to CASSYSGQALTTQYF.

The genes are TRBV28 and TRBJ1-5; a weak D match, TRBD1 (5 bases). The CDR3 covers 17 residues. The V gene lost 4 bases and the J gene lost 0 bases, with 16 bases spanning the gap. CDR1 is MDHEN, CDR2 SYDVKM, per germline. CDR3 region: CASSSLWGPYSNQPQHF. The DNA for the CDR3 is TGTGCCAGCAGTTCACTCTGGGGCCCGTATAGCAATCAGCCCCAGCATTTT.

This clonotype was seen more than once but under ten times. The chain uses TRBV29-1 and TRBJ2-5; D ambiguous. The CDR3 runs 13 residues. Between the trimmed V and J ends, which lost 4 bases and 5 bases, there was a span of 14 bases. In germline, CDR1 is SQVTM, CDR2 ANQGSEA. CDR3 in amino acids: CSVGGQLGETQYF. The CDR3 DNA reads TGCAGCGTTGGTGGGCAGTTGGGGGAGACCCAGTACTTC.

This clonotype was seen only a few times. The chain is built from TRBV5-1 and TRBJ2-1; 14 nucleotides match TRBD2. V gave up 4 bases and J gave up 9 bases; unmatched junction bases: 6. Germline V gene data show CDR1 as SGHRS and CDR2 as YFSETQ. There are 15 residues in the CDR3. In DNA, the CDR3 is TGCGCCAGCAGCCTGGGACTAGCGGGAGAGGGTGAGCAGTTCTTC. It yields the protein CASSLGLAGEGEQFF.

The rearrangement links TRBV28 to TRBJ2-4, with D possibly called TRBD1 or TRBD2 (6 bases each). The end of the DNA fits TRBJ2-7 better, so the J call may be wrong. This CDR3 comprises 14 residues. Germline values: CDR1 MDHEN, CDR2 SYDVKM. CDR3 region: CASSVWGAVNEQYF. DNA for the CDR3: TGTGCCAGCAGTGTTTGGGGGGCGGTAAACGAGCAGTACTTC.

The rearrangement uses TRBV24-1 and TRBJ2-6; 9 nucleotides agree with TRBD1. The germline V gene has CDR1 KGHDR and CDR2 SFDVKD. CDR3 length: 15 residues. The V segment lost 6 bases and the J segment 4 bases; nucleotides outside the gene matches: 3. The CDR3 reads CATSTGGSGANVLTF. DNA of the CDR3: TGTGCCACCAGTACAGGGGGCAGCGGGGCCAACGTCCTGACTTTC.

V is TRBV14 and J is TRBJ2-7, with D hard to call. Germline CDR1 is SGHDN and CDR2 is FVKESK. V lost 2 bases and J lost 4, with 21 bases in between. The CDR3 runs 17 residues. This chain's CDR3 is CASSQSQWTSSRYEQYF. In DNA form, the CDR3 reads TGTGCCAGCAGCCAATCACAATGGACCTCATCTAGATACGAGCAGTACTTC.

The chain's CDR3 is CASSLGQGRPSGETQYF. The CDR3 nucleotides read TGTGCCAGCAGCTTGGGACAGGGAAGGCCGTCCGGAGAGACCCAGTACTTC. The chain joins TRBV6-1 to TRBJ2-5, with 9 bases that match TRBD1. The germline gives CDR1 MNHNS, CDR2 SASEGT. The CDR3 runs 17 residues. V gave up 6 bases and J gave up 4 bases; unmatched junction bases: 15.

The V gene is TRBV11-3, the J gene TRBJ2-1; D is ambiguous. The end of the DNA aligns better with TRBJ2-7, so the J call may be wrong. The CDR3 spans 15 residues. In germline, CDR1 is SGHNT, CDR2 YENEEA. Here the CDR3 reads CASSIARASYNEQYF. For the CDR3, the DNA is TGTGCCAGCAGCATAGCCCGAGCTTCCTACAATGAGCAGTACTTC.

The chain uses TRBV10-3 and TRBJ2-7; 12 bases agree with TRBD2. Germline CDR1 ENHRY, CDR2 SYGVKD. Trimming cost V 0 bases and J 7 bases; bases outside gene matches: 7. The CDR3 runs to 16 residues. CDR3: CAISESLASGREEQYF. The CDR3 nucleotides read TGTGCCATCAGTGAGTCTCTGGCTAGCGGGAGGGAAGAGCAGTACTTC.

In its sample, this clonotype was seen a few times. The J gene is TRBJ1-1, the V gene TRBV5-1; D is ambiguous. V dropped 4 bases and J dropped 10 bases, with 20 bases sitting between them. The CDR3 consists of 14 residues. Germline V gene lookup returns CDR1 SGHRS and CDR2 YFSETQ. The chain's CDR3 is CASSQNVGKDVAFF. The CDR3 region has the DNA TGCGCCAGCAGCCAAAATGTCGGGAAGGACGTAGCTTTCTTT. Filled out from reference TRBV5-1 and TRBJ1-1, the complete variable domain reads KAGVTQTPRYLIKTRGQQVTLSCSPISGHRSVSWYQQTPGQGLQFLFEYFSETQRNKGNFPGRFSGRQFSNSRSEMNVSTLELGDSALYLCASSQNVGKDVAFFGQGTRLTVV.

V and J are TRBV12-3 or TRBV12-4 and TRBJ2-6, with D unclear. The germline V and J ends were trimmed by 2 bases and 2 bases, with 16 bases remaining between them. This CDR3 region has 18 residues. The CDR3 here is CASSLRFAGRAGANVLTF. In nucleotides, the CDR3 is TGTGCCAGCAGTTTAAGGTTCGCAGGACGGGCTGGGGCCAACGTCCTGACTTTC.

The chain has TRBV20-1 and TRBJ2-5, with D perhaps TRBD2 (6 bases). This CDR3 spans 17 amino acids. V lost 0 bases to trimming and J lost 4 bases, with 21 bases between them. Germline V gene sequence: CDR1 DFQATT, CDR2 SNEGSKA (reference sequence). The CDR3 DNA is TGCAGTGCTAGAGATGGCGGGGCGGGGTTGATCGTAGAGACCCAGTACTTC. Protein product: CSARDGGAGLIVETQYF.

The genes are TRBV20-1 and TRBJ2-7, with D possibly matching TRBD1 (6 bases). From germline, CDR1 is DFQATT and CDR2 SNEGSKA (reference sequence). The length of the CDR3 is 14 residues. Trimming removed 3 bases from V and 3 bases from J, with 15 bases in between. CDR3 coding DNA: TGCAGTGCTAGGGGGGCGGAGTTCCTCTACGAGCAGTACTTC. Its protein product is CSARGAEFLYEQYF.